Included here is one T cell receptor beta chain sequence, with context. Its antigen is unidentified. The record originates from a study of cytomegalovirus exposure and HLA in healthy donors. Study outcomes and limitations: Later on, a genetic analysis was performed. It linked a missense variant in DCLRE1C with V- and J-gene trimming of TCR beta. Researchers left out some V segments, among them TRBV6-2 and TRBV6-3, as indistinguishable.

The PCR made use of 60 Vbeta and 13 Jbeta primers. Data came from immunoSEQ multiplex PCR; TCRdb stores just in-frame clones and leaves some out. The sample holds about 200,000 clones, approximately 80% seen once. Donors were nominally healthy when sampled, though unrecorded immune exposures were likely. The CDR3 covers 15 residues. Germline V gene sequence: CDR1 LNHDA, CDR2 SQIVND (reference sequence). The V end lost 2 bases, the J end lost 0 bases, and 8 bases lay between the germline ends. The receptor's source is a woman aged 25-40 years in good health and CMV-seronegative. The V call is TRBV19, the J call TRBJ2-1; perhaps TRBD1 as D (5 bases). The sequenced sample consisted of PBMCs. The CDR3 is CASSIQGDSYNEQFF. CDR3 coding DNA: TGTGCCAGTAGTATACAGGGTGACTCCTACAATGAGCAGTTCTTC. Complete variable domain (other parts from reference TRBV19 and TRBJ2-1): DGGITQSPKYLFRKEGQNVTLSCEQNLNHDAMYWYRQDPGQGLRLIYYSQIVNDFQKGDIAEGYSVSREKKESFPLTVTSAQKNPTAFYLCASSIQGDSYNEQFFGPGTRLTVL.